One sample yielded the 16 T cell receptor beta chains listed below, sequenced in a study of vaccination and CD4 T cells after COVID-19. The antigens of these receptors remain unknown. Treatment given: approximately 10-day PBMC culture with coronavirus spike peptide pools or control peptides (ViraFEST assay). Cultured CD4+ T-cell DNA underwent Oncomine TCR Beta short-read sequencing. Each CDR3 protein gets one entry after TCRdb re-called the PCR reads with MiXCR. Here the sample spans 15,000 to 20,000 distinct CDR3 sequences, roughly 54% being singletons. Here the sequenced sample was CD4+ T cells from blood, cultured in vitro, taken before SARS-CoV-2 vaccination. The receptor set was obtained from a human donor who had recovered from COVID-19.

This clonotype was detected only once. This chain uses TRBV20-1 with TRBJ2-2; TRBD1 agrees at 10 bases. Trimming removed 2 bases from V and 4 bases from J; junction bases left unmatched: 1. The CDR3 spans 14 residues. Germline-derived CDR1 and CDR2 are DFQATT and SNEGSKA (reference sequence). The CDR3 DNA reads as TGCAGTGCTAGATGGACAGGGGGCACCGGGGAGCTGTTTTTT. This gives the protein CSARWTGGTGELFF.

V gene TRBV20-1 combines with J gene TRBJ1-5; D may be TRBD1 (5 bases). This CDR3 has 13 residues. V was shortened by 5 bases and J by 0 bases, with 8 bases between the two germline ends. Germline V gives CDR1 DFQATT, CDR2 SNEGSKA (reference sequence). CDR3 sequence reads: CSASGDSNQPQHF. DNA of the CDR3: TGCAGTGCTTCGGGGGATAGCAATCAGCCCCAGCATTTT.

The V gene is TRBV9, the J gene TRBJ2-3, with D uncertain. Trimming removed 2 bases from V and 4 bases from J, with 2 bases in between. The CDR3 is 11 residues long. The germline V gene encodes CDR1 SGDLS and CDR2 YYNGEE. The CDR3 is CASSVADTQYF. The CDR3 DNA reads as TGTGCCAGCAGCGTGGCAGATACGCAGTATTTT.

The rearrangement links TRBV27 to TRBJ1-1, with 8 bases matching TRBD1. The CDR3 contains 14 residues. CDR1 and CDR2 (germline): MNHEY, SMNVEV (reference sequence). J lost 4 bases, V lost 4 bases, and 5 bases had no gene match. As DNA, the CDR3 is TGTGCCAGCAGTTACAGGGGGAGTGGCACTGAAGCTTTCTTT. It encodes CASSYRGSGTEAFF.

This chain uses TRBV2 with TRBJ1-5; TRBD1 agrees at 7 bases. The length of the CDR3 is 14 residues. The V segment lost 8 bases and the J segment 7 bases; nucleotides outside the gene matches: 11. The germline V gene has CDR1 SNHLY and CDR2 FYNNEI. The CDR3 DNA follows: TGTGCCAGCGGAGCCGGACAGGCGGGGCAGCCCCAGCATTTT. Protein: CASGAGQAGQPQHF. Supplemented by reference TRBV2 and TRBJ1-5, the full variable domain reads EPEVTQTPSHQVTQMGQEVILRCVPISNHLYFYWYRQILGQKVEFLVSFYNNEISEKSEIFDDQFSVERPDGSNFTLKIRSTKLEDSAMYFCASGAGQAGQPQHFGDGTRLSIL.

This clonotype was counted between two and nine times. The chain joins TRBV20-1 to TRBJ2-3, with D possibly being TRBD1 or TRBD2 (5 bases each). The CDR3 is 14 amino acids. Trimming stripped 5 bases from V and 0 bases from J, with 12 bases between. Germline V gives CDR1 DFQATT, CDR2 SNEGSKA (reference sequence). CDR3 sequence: CSAQGWGSTDTQYF. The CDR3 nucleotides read TGCAGTGCTCAAGGGTGGGGGAGCACAGATACGCAGTATTTT.

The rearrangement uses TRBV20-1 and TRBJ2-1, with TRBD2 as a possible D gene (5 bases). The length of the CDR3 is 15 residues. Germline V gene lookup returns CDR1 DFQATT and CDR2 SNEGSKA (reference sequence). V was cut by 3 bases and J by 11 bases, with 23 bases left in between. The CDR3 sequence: CSASKALTGIWKQFF. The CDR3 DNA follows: TGCAGTGCTAGTAAGGCGTTGACCGGGATCTGGAAGCAGTTCTTC.

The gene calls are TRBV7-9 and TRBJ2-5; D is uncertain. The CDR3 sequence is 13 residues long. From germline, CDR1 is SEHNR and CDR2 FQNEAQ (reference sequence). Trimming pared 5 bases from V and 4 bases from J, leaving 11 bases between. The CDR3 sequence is CASSQEGGETQYF. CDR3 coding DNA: TGTGCCAGCAGCCAAGAAGGCGGAGAGACCCAGTACTTC.

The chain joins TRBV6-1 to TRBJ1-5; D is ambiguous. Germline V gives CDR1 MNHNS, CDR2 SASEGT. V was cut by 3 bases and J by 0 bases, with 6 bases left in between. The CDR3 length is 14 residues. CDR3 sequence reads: CASSDTNSNQPQHF. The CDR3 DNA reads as TGTGCCAGCAGTGACACCAATAGCAATCAGCCCCAGCATTTT.

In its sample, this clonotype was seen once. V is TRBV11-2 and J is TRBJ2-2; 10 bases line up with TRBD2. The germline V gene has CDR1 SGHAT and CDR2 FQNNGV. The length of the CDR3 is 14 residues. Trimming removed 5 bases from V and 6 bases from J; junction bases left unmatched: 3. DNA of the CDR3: TGTGCCAGCAGCGCGACTAGCGGGTCCGGGGAGCTGTTTTTT. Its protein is CASSATSGSGELFF.

The CDR3 sequence: CAWSTGVDEQYF. DNA of the CDR3: TGTGCCTGGAGTACGGGGGTCGACGAGCAGTACTTC. The chain links TRBV30 to TRBJ2-7; weak D call: TRBD2 (6 bases). Looked up from germline, CDR1 is GTSNPN and CDR2 is SVGIG (reference sequence). The CDR3 loop spans 12 amino acids. Trimming pared 2 bases from V and 5 bases from J, leaving 10 bases between. Complete variable domain (other parts from reference TRBV30 and TRBJ2-7): SQTIHQWPATLVQPVGSPLSLECTVEGTSNPNLYWYRQAAGRGLQLLFYSVGIGQISSEVPQNLSASRPQDRQFILSSKKLLLSDSGFYLCAWSTGVDEQYFGPGTRLTVT.

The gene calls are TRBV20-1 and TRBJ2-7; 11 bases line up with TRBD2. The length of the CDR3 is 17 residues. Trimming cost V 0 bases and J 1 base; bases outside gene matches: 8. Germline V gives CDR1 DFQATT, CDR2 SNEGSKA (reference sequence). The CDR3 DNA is TGCAGTGCTAGAGACCTCTTAACTAGCGGGAGTTCCTACGAGCAGTACTTC. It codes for CSARDLLTSGSSYEQYF.

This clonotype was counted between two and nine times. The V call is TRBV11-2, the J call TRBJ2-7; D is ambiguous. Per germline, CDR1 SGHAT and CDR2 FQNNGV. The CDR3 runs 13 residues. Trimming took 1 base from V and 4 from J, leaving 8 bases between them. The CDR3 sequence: CASSLGHRYEQYF. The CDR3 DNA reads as TGTGCCAGCAGCTTAGGACACCGATACGAGCAGTACTTC.

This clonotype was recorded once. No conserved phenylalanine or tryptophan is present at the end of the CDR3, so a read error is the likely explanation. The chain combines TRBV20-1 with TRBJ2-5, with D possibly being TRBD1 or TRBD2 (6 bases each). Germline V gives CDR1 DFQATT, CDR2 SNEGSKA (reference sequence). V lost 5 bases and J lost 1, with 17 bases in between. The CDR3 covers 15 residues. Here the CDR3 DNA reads TGCAGTGCTCCGGGGGCCCAGGGCTTCCAAGAGACCCAGTACTAC. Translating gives CSAPGAQGFQETQYY.

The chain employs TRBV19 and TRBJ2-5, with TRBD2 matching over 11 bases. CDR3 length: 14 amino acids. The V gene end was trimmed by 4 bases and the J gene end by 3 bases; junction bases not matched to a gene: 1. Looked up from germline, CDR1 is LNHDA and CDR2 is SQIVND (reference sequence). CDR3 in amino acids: CASSKTSGEETQYF. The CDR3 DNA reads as TGTGCCAGTAGTAAGACTAGCGGGGAAGAGACCCAGTACTTC.

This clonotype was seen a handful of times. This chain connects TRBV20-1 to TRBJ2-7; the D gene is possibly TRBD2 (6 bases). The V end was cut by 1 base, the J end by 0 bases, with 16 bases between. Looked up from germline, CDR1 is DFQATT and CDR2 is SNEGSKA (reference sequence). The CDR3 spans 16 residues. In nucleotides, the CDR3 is TGCAGTGCTAGAGTTAGAGGTCCTAGCGTCTCCTACGAGCAGTACTTC. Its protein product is CSARVRGPSVSYEQYF.